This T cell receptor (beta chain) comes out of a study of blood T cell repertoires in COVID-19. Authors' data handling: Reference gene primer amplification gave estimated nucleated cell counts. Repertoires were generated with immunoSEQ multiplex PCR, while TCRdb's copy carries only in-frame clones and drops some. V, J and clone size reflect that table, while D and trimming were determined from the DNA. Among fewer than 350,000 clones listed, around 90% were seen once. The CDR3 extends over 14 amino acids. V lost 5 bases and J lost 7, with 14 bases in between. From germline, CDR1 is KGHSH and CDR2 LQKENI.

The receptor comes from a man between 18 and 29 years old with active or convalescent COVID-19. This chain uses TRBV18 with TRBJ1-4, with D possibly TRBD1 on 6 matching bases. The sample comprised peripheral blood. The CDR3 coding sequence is TGTGCCAGCTCATCGGGACAAGCCGGTGAAAAACTGTTTTTT. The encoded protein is CASSSGQAGEKLFF. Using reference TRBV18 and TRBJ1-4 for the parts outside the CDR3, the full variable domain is NAGVMQNPRHLVRRRGQEARLRCSPMKGHSHVYWYRQLPEEGLKFMVYLQKENIIDESGMPKERFSAEFPKEGPSILRIQQVVRGDSAAYFCASSSGQAGEKLFFGSGTQLSVL.